The source of this T cell receptor (beta chain) is a study of blood T cell repertoires in COVID-19. Trimming stripped 0 bases from V and 5 bases from J, with 6 bases between. The CDR3 contains 13 residues. The V gene's germline CDR1 is SNHLY and CDR2 FYNNEI. Original processing notes: It was from reference gene primer amplification that nucleated cell counts were estimated. Libraries were prepared by immunoSEQ multiplex PCR; TCRdb keeps only in-frame clonotypes and omits some of them. For V, J and clone size, that table is used; D and trimming come from the DNA. Of 180,000 or so clones in the sample, roughly nine tenths are singletons; the top ten hold 2.5% to 3.5%.

Source material: peripheral blood. This sequence was found in a woman in her 30s with active or convalescent COVID-19. The V call is TRBV2, the J call TRBJ2-3; no clear D. CDR3 nucleotide sequence: TGTGCCAGCAGTGAAGCGCTAGTAGATACGCAGTATTTT. Its translation: CASSEALVDTQYF.